This TCR beta chain is from a study of cytomegalovirus exposure and HLA in healthy donors listed by TCRdb under 2017. The study in broad terms: According to an earlier analysis of around 600 of the donors, roughly 180 million T cells yielded approximately 120 million unique TCR beta sequences and about 300 Gb of sequence data. Donor age, sex, ethnicity and CMV serostatus were compiled alongside the repertoire data. In an earlier analysis of roughly 580 of the donors, high-throughput TCR beta sequencing was used to judge whether each TCR beta V gene segment behaved as functional or pseudogenic. The study aimed to test whether cataloging public T cell receptors could reveal signatures of past pathogen exposure. Rather than drawing on any new phenotypic data, the later analysis identified candidate immune exposures from TCR beta sequences and the way those sequences occurred across donors. An early release that covered roughly 600 HLA-typed donors contained around 300 gigabases of sequencing data and 75 million to 100 million unique TCR sequences. Roughly five DR-DQ haplotypes were handled as single units for association and clustering, since linkage in the cohort was strong. Among 398 genotyped donors of the cohort, an average of 235,054 unique TCR beta nucleotide sequences were sequenced per donor, 15% to 20% of them non-productive. To predict cytomegalovirus infection status, the study combined high-throughput TCR immunosequencing, statistical association of individual TCRs with disease status, and machine learning. A separate validation cohort of about 110 different subjects was used in addition to the approximately 670-subject first cohort. Genome-wide SNP genotypes for about 55% of the 666 donors were used in a later genetic analysis, which treated that subset as a discovery cohort. Class I and class II HLA loci were covered by the typing at four-digit resolution. A later analysis re-analyzed previously published TCR beta repertoires from about 600 donors and added high-resolution HLA genotyping to study TCR occurrence patterns. Of the 398 genotyped donors, around 81% fell in the genetic ancestry cluster associated with self-reported Caucasian donors. All discovery cohort repertoires had been generated on a single sequencing platform. The number of donors typed differed by locus, with 629-630 for A, B, C, DRB1 and DQB1, 522 for DQA1, 600 to 610 for DPA1, and around 460 for DPB1. Using immunosequencing, the study profiled T cell repertoires from 500 to 800 subjects and related those repertoires to cytomegalovirus serostatus.

The germline V gene sets CDR1 to MGHRA and CDR2 to YSYEKL. The V and J ends are trimmed by 1 base and 1 base, leaving 4 bases between them. The CDR3 covers 13 residues, taking in both the cysteine and the phenylalanine. Only the CDR3 part of the read is kept: 39 bases, read in frame from the first base. Library construction relied on the immunoSEQ multiplex PCR assay. For the multiplex PCR, a mixture combining 60 forward primers for TCR Vbeta segments and 13 reverse primers for TCR Jbeta segments was used. The CDR3 region of rearranged TCR beta genes was amplified from genomic DNA by a multiplex PCR assay. The amplified TCR beta libraries were sequenced on the Illumina HiSeq System as 87-base-pair reads. As for how the authors treated the data: In a later analysis, tens of millions of unique TCR beta chains were counted across the approximately 670 repertoires, and roughly 11 million of these chains were shared by at least two donors. Raw reads were error-corrected and collapsed into unique sequences by a nearest-neighbor algorithm in which closely related sequences were merged to remove PCR and sequencing errors. V, D and J gene segments were assigned by aligning CDR3 sequences to IMGT reference sequences. For a sequence to be retained, at least a six-nucleotide match to both a V gene segment and a J gene segment was required. A rearrangement was called productive if the CDR3 had no stop codons and remained in frame with V and J, and every other rearrangement was called non-productive. CDR3 was defined according to IMGT convention as the region running from the second conserved V-encoded cysteine to the conserved J-encoded phenylalanine. The earlier analysis of about 530 of the donors excluded any sequence lacking an unambiguous match to a single V gene segment. In an earlier analysis of some 590 of the donors, a V segment was called functional when productive rearrangements were above 56.7%, and segregating when the standard deviation between donors exceeded 5%. A statistical classification framework was built for diagnosing cytomegalovirus status from the catalog of TCR beta chain sequences. A later analysis assigned V and J genes by comparing TCR nucleotide sequences with IMGT/GENE-DB human TR gene sequences. In a later analysis, CDR3 sequences and most-parsimonious VDJ recombination scenarios were assigned using the TCRdist pipeline. In a later analysis, each TCR beta chain was defined by its CDR3 amino acid sequence together with its V-gene family, and reads without a unique V-gene family were excluded. To address suspected cross-contamination and a sequencing artifact, a later analysis removed over 500 highly shared, low-generation-probability nucleotide sequences. In a later analysis, a clonal expansion index was calculated for each public chain from normalized within-repertoire ranks of inferred template counts. In a later analysis, generation probabilities were computed using a VDJ recombination model fitted to out-of-frame rearrangements, and the results were checked against IGoR. A later analysis scored TCR-TCR, TCR-HLA and TCR-CMV co-occurrence with hypergeometric tests, applying a repertoire-size bias correction to TCR pairs. False discovery rates were estimated in a later analysis by permuting HLA or CMV assignments 20 times. A later analysis grouped co-occurring TCRs with DBSCAN, adding TCRdist sequence similarity when clustering within HLA-allele-positive subsets. Repertoires with fewer than 30,000 or more than 120,000 public chains were left out of co-occurrence clustering, as were five repertoires with anomalous nucleotide sharing. The immuneACCESS repertoire file appears here via TCRdb, limited to in-frame rearrangements. These files lack a portion of the clones; in checked studies, under half of the deficit traces to unresolved V genes, and the cause of the others is not known. Clone size and the V and J calls come from that table; the DNA yielded D and trimming. This sample has roughly 160,000 clones in its table, and approximately 80% of those were observed once. 3.7% of the sample is taken by the ten largest.

In total, just over 650 healthy bone marrow donors made up the cohort. At the time of sampling, every cohort member was nominally healthy, though immune exposures that went unrecorded were likely present. The donor was CMV seropositive and was included in the group of 270 or so seropositive cohort members. Each donor provided a peripheral blood sample, and peripheral blood mononuclear cells were used for TCR beta sequencing. Genomic DNA extraction from the blood cell samples was performed with the Qiagen DNeasy Blood Extraction Kit. This clone turned up a few times. Its specific antigen is unknown. No base-level quality is on record; no much larger clone is a single base apart. The investigation overall reported the following: Some IMGT-functional V segments, including TRBV6-2 and TRBV6-3, could not be distinguished by the 87-base-pair reads and were therefore excluded. Only TCR beta chains were sequenced in this cohort, and the absence of alpha or paired-chain data limited detectable features. In vitro tests confirmed that a few of the cytomegalovirus-associated TCR beta chains recognize cytomegalovirus antigens. A later analysis found that most CMV-associated TCR beta chains appeared HLA-restricted, with HLA associations seemingly driven largely by CMV exposure. The only immune exposure information available for the cohort was CMV serostatus. Presence/absence analyses assumed roughly uniform sequencing depth across donors, an assumption that may not hold. In a later analysis, several top co-occurrence clusters were reported to appear linked to parvovirus B19, influenza, CMV and Epstein-Barr virus. In a later analysis, TCR association rates were found to vary across HLA loci, with the most associated TCRs seen for DRB1 alleles and the fewest for HLA-C alleles. In a later analysis, around 17,000 TCR beta sequences were associated with specific HLA alleles at a false discovery rate of 0.05. A later genetic analysis associated a missense DCLRE1C variant with V-gene and J-gene trimming of TCR beta chains, and an independent cohort replicated the association. Because some donors lacked HLA typing at each locus, the association tests relied only on the typed subset. In the study, 164 TCR beta chains were listed as associated with cytomegalovirus. Most TCR sequences were observed very rarely across donors, whereas some public TCRs were present in many individuals. An earlier analysis of approximately 540 of the donors showed that most TCR beta V segments appeared in productive rearrangements either about 90% or about 30% of the time, which broadly matched IMGT annotations. A further reported finding was that TCR beta sequences accurately predicted the HLA-A and HLA-B alleles for most subjects in the first cohort. Linkage disequilibrium might explain the correlated functional status among segregating V segments, but an unknown experimental factor could not be ruled out. When HLA alleles, especially DR and DQ, strongly co-occurred, attributing TCR associations to individual alleles was difficult. In both the original and validation cohorts, the classifier was reported to diagnose cytomegalovirus status with high specificity and sensitivity. In a later analysis, HLA-associated TCR beta chains were found to be more clonally expanded and to have lower generation probabilities than equally common non-associated chains. It was suggested by the authors that the approach could potentially be generalized to other disease states and immunological phenotypes. Because counts were too low, some 17 rarely observed V segments, including chromosome 9 orphons, were left out of the earlier analysis of about 620 of the donors. A cluster of highly shared sequence variants was judged likely to be a technical artifact of the sequencing pipeline. A later genetic analysis reported fewer N-insertions in productive TCRs among donors in an Asian-associated ancestry cluster than the roughly 620-donor mean.

The chain is assembled from TRBV4-1 and TRBJ1-1; no confident D gene assignment can be made. The sample was PBMCs. This TCR was sampled from a man aged 25 to 40 in good health and CMV-seropositive. CDR3 protein: CASSQGRNTEAFF. The nucleotide sequence reads as follows: TGCGCCAGCAGCCAAGGCAGGAACACTGAAGCTTTCTTT.